This entry lists 8 T cell receptor beta chains sequenced from one sample in a study of Tregs in tolerant kidney transplant recipients. The protocol was immunoSEQ multiplex PCR, while the TCRdb copy is restricted to in-frame clones and leaves out a portion. The sample has about 72,000 clones; 80% to 95% are singletons. The sequences come from CD8+ T cells from blood, collected before the transplant. The origin of the receptors is a human donor who received a combined kidney and bone marrow transplant.

The genes are TRBV11-3 and TRBJ2-7; 9 bases match TRBD1. The CDR3 loop spans 15 amino acids. The germline V gene has CDR1 SGHNT and CDR2 YENEEA. After removal of 3 bases from V and 3 bases from J, the junction contained 6 bases not matched to a gene. The CDR3 DNA is TGTGCCAGCAGCTTTGACGGGACAGGGTTCTACGAGCAGTACTTC. Its translation: CASSFDGTGFYEQYF.

The V and J genes are TRBV28 and TRBJ2-7; D not resolved. V was cut by 7 bases and J by 1 base, with 14 bases left in between. Germline assignment: CDR1 MDHEN and CDR2 SYDVKM. CDR3 length: 14 amino acids. The CDR3 spells CASNMAGSSYEQYF. The CDR3 coding sequence is TGTGCCAGCAATATGGCAGGTTCATCCTACGAGCAGTACTTC.

V is TRBV27 and J is TRBJ2-5; 11 nucleotides line up with TRBD1. CDR1 MNHEY and CDR2 SMNVEV come from the germline V gene (reference sequence). The trim removed 0 bases at V and 5 bases at J, leaving 5 bases unmatched. There are 16 residues in the CDR3. CDR3 nucleotides: TGTGCCAGCAGTTTATCCCGGACAGGGGGCTTGGAGACCCAGTACTTC. It encodes CASSLSRTGGLETQYF.

The V call is TRBV7-2, the J call TRBJ2-7; 8 bases align to TRBD1. This CDR3 contains 19 residues. V lost 2 bases, J lost 3 bases, and 18 bases stayed unmatched. The V gene's germline CDR1 is SGHTA and CDR2 FQGNSA. CDR3 DNA: TGTGCCAGCAGCTTAAGCGTTAGTTTGGGGGGACAGGACCTCTACGAGCAGTACTTC. It encodes CASSLSVSLGGQDLYEQYF. Variable domain in full (rest from reference TRBV7-2 and TRBJ2-7): GAGVSQSPSNKVTEKGKDVELRCDPISGHTALYWYRQSLGQGLEFLIYFQGNSAPDKSGLPSDRFSAERTGGSVSTLTIQRTQQEDSAVYLCASSLSVSLGGQDLYEQYFGPGTRLTVT.

This sequence joins TRBV27 and TRBJ2-7; a possible D gene is TRBD1 (5 bases). V was shortened by 0 bases and J by 1 base, with 10 bases between the two germline ends. In germline, CDR1 is MNHEY, CDR2 SMNVEV (reference sequence). This CDR3 region has 15 residues. The CDR3 loop is CASSLSGHQSYEQYF. Written as DNA, the CDR3 is TGTGCCAGCAGTTTATCTGGACACCAGTCCTACGAGCAGTACTTC.

This clone was seen once. The chain couples TRBV27 to TRBJ2-3; 13 bases are a match to TRBD2. V lost 2 bases to trimming and J lost 0 bases; unmatched junction nucleotides: 5. The CDR3 extends over 18 amino acids. Germline lookup yields CDR1 MNHEY and CDR2 SMNVEV (reference sequence). CDR3 sequence reads: CASSLKLAGGDSTDTQYF. The DNA for the CDR3 is TGTGCCAGCAGTTTAAAACTAGCGGGAGGGGATAGCACAGATACGCAGTATTTT.

V gene TRBV9 combines with J gene TRBJ2-7, with 8 bases aligning to TRBD2. V shed 3 bases, J shed 4 bases, and the junction held 3 bases outside the gene matches. Germline V gene data show CDR1 as SGDLS and CDR2 as YYNGEE. This CDR3 is 13 amino acids long. CDR3 sequence reads: CASSAAGAYEQYF. The CDR3 DNA follows: TGTGCCAGCAGCGCAGCGGGAGCGTACGAGCAGTACTTC.

The chain couples TRBV6-1 to TRBJ1-5, with D hard to call. This CDR3 is built from 13 residues. Germline CDR1 MNHNS, CDR2 SASEGT. V was pared by 6 bases and J by 7 bases, with 13 bases between. The CDR3 DNA is TGTGCCAGCAGGGAGCCTCCCCTCCAGCCCCAGCATTTT. Its translation: CASREPPLQPQHF.